This passage covers 17 T cell receptor beta chains from one sample sequenced in a study of blood T cells in healthy people across ages. PCR was performed a second time for about 7 to 12 cycles using a sample-barcoded 5' primer and a J-beta primer mix. TCRdb ran MiXCR on the 5' RACE reads and lists one entry per CDR3 protein. Among 600,000 to 1,000,000 distinct CDR3 sequences, 25% were seen once, and the ten largest hold 3.7%. These records were also assigned to another study, of T cells of mothers and their children.

Sequencing input: blood. The receptors come from a boy under 18 in good health.

This clonotype was counted between two and nine times. The V call is TRBV29-1, the J call TRBJ2-1; D is possibly TRBD2 (5 bases). The V gene lost 0 bases and the J gene lost 0 bases, with 12 bases spanning the gap. The CDR3 consists of 16 residues. The germline V gene encodes CDR1 SQVTM and CDR2 ANQGSEA. CDR3 residues: CSVEDLLGSSYNEQFF. DNA of the CDR3: TGCAGCGTTGAAGATCTCTTAGGGAGCTCCTACAATGAGCAGTTCTTC.

The rearrangement uses TRBV4-1 and TRBJ1-5, with D possibly TRBD1 on 6 matching bases. The length of the CDR3 is 15 residues. CDR1 MGHRA and CDR2 YSYEKL come from the germline V gene. Trimming shortened V by 4 bases and J by 0 bases, and 10 bases separated the two germline ends. CDR3 DNA sequence: TGCGCCAGCAGCCCACTACAGGGTAGCAATCAGCCCCAGCATTTT. This translates into CASSPLQGSNQPQHF.

The gene calls are TRBV19 and TRBJ2-7; D is undetermined. CDR3 length equals 14 residues. V lost 1 base and J lost 3, with 10 bases in between. Germline V gives CDR1 LNHDA, CDR2 SQIVND (reference sequence). The CDR3 protein is CASSIAERSYEQYF. The CDR3 bases are TGTGCCAGTAGTATAGCCGAACGCAGCTACGAGCAGTACTTC.

The count of this clonotype is one. The chain carries TRBV7-6 and TRBJ2-1; 7 bases match TRBD2. The germline CDR1 and CDR2 sequences are SGHVS and FNYEAQ. CDR3 length: 15 amino acids. Trimming took 3 bases from V and 3 from J; bases not matched to a gene: 5. The CDR3 here is CASSFASGLYNEQFF. The DNA of the CDR3 is TGTGCCAGCAGCTTTGCTAGCGGCCTCTACAATGAGCAGTTCTTC. Full variable domain (remainder filled in from reference TRBV7-6 and TRBJ2-1): GAGVSQSPRYKVTKRGQDVALRCDPISGHVSLYWYRQALGQGPEFLTYFNYEAQQDKSGLPNDRFSAERPEGSISTLTIQRTEQRDSAMYRCASSFASGLYNEQFFGPGTRLTVL.

This clonotype was counted between two and nine times. The genes are TRBV7-6 and TRBJ2-1; D not certain. This CDR3 has 14 residues. V was cut by 1 base and J by 2 bases, with 6 bases left in between. From germline, CDR1 is SGHVS and CDR2 FNYEAQ. The CDR3 sequence is CASSLGKTYNEQFF. The CDR3 DNA reads as TGTGCCAGCAGCTTAGGGAAGACCTACAATGAGCAGTTCTTC.

This clonotype was detected a few times. V and J are TRBV20-1 and TRBJ2-2; D might be TRBD2 (6 bases). Germline V gene data show CDR1 as DFQATT and CDR2 as SNEGSKA (reference sequence). CDR3 size: 14 residues. Deletions cut 1 base from V and 1 base from J, with 7 bases between. The CDR3: CSARGEENTGELFF. The CDR3, as DNA: TGCAGTGCTAGAGGGGAGGAGAACACCGGGGAGCTGTTTTTT.

The chain couples TRBV9 to TRBJ2-7; TRBD1 matches 10 bases. Germline CDR1 reads SGDLS; CDR2 reads YYNGEE. Trimming at V came to 0 bases and at J to 5 bases, leaving 2 bases not matched to a gene. CDR3 length: 14 amino acids. The CDR3 is CASSVAGQGDEQYF. As DNA, the CDR3 is TGTGCCAGCAGCGTAGCCGGACAGGGGGACGAGCAGTACTTC.

This clonotype has just a few counts. This chain connects TRBV10-3 to TRBJ1-1, with a tentative D call TRBD1 (6 bases). The CDR3 consists of 14 residues. V lost 3 bases and J lost 4, with 12 bases in between. Germline V gene lookup returns CDR1 ENHRY and CDR2 SYGVKD. CDR3 region: CAISDTGSGTEAFF. The CDR3 DNA is TGTGCCATCAGTGACACAGGGTCGGGCACTGAAGCTTTCTTT.

J is TRBJ1-6 and V is TRBV6-5, with 11 bases that match TRBD1. The CDR3 loop spans 16 amino acids. CDR1 is MNHEY and CDR2 is SVGAGI in the germline V gene. The V and J ends lost 4 bases and 9 bases, in that order; junction bases with no gene match: 8. The CDR3 region has the DNA TGTGCCAGCAGTTCAACCGGGACAGGGGGTCCTTCACCCCTCCACTTT. This translates into CASSSTGTGGPSPLHF.

This chain connects TRBV4-3 to TRBJ2-5; D possibly matches TRBD1 or TRBD2 (5 bases each). Looked up from germline, CDR1 is LGHNA and CDR2 is YSLEER. V was cut by 0 bases and J by 5 bases, with 13 bases left in between. The CDR3 covers 15 residues. The CDR3 DNA reads as TGCGCCAGCAGCCAAGATAGGGGAGCATCGGAGACCCAGTACTTC. The encoded protein is CASSQDRGASETQYF.

The chain is built from TRBV5-1 and TRBJ1-1; D uncertain. This CDR3 is 14 amino acids long. Germline lookup yields CDR1 SGHRS and CDR2 YFSETQ. V was clipped by 0 bases and J by 4 bases, with 10 bases between them. CDR3 bases: TGCGCCAGCAGCTTGGAAACGAGGGTCACTGAAGCTTTCTTT. As protein: CASSLETRVTEAFF.

The rearrangement joins TRBV5-1 to TRBJ2-7; 7 bases are a match to TRBD2. This CDR3 comprises 15 residues. Germline V gives CDR1 SGHRS, CDR2 YFSETQ. The V gene end was trimmed by 4 bases and the J gene end by 0 bases; junction bases not matched to a gene: 7. This chain's CDR3 is CASSPRGERSYEQYF. As DNA, the CDR3 is TGCGCCAGCAGCCCTCGGGGGGAGCGCTCCTACGAGCAGTACTTC.

This chain links TRBV7-9 with TRBJ2-7; TRBD1 is a possible D gene (5 bases). With 6 bases removed from V and 0 bases from J, the gap between germline ends came to 18 bases. The CDR3 consists of 16 residues. Germline V CDR1 and CDR2: SEHNR, FQNEAQ (reference sequence). The CDR3 sequence is CASSRGGAGNSYEQYF. The CDR3 DNA is TGTGCCAGCAGTCGTGGTGGGGCAGGCAACTCCTACGAGCAGTACTTC.

The sample holds a few counts of this clonotype. This rearrangement joins TRBV7-2 to TRBJ2-1, with D unresolved. CDR3 length: 14 residues. CDR1 is SGHTA and CDR2 is FQGNSA in the germline V gene. Deletions cut 2 bases from V and 2 bases from J, with 7 bases between. The chain's CDR3 is CASSLPSPYNEQFF. The CDR3 nucleotides are TGTGCCAGCAGCTTACCTAGTCCCTACAATGAGCAGTTCTTC.

The chain recombines TRBV20-1 with TRBJ2-1; 14 bases agree with TRBD2. This CDR3 region has 15 residues. Trimming cost V 6 bases and J 8 bases; bases outside gene matches: 9. The germline gives CDR1 DFQATT, CDR2 SNEGSKA (reference sequence). The CDR3 spells CSAATSGRVLDEQFF. In DNA form, the CDR3 reads TGCAGTGCGGCGACTAGCGGGAGGGTCTTGGATGAGCAGTTCTTC.

The chain joins TRBV25-1 to TRBJ1-1; D gene uncertain. Germline V gives CDR1 MGHDK, CDR2 SYGVNS. V was clipped by 3 bases and J by 8 bases, with 13 bases between them. The length of the CDR3 is 13 residues. CDR3 bases: TGTGCCAGCAGTGAGAGTGGAGGATCAGAAGCTTTCTTT. Protein product: CASSESGGSEAFF.

About this clonotype: One junction end disagrees with the germline gene, perhaps due to a read error. The chain links TRBV20-1 to TRBJ2-1; TRBD2 aligns across 15 bases. CDR1 and CDR2 from the germline V gene are DFQATT and SNEGSKA (reference sequence). CDR3 length equals 16 residues. CDR3 residues: CSARTGTSGRYNEQSF. CDR3 in DNA: TGCAGTGCTAGAACCGGGACTAGCGGGAGGTACAATGAGCAGTCCTTC.